What follows is one T cell receptor beta chain and its context. These data originate in a study of blood T cell repertoires in COVID-19. Original analysis: Estimation of nucleated cell counts was performed using reference gene primer amplification. Generated by immunoSEQ multiplex PCR, the TCRdb table keeps only in-frame clones and is missing some. V, J and clone size reflect that table, while D and trimming were determined from the DNA. Here the sample spans some 70,000 clones, approximately 90% being singletons. This CDR3 comprises 12 residues. Germline values: CDR1 DFQATT, CDR2 SNEGSKA (reference sequence). Trimming took off 3 bases at V and 6 bases at J, with 10 bases between the two ends.

Material for sequencing was peripheral blood. The rearrangement joins TRBV20-1 to TRBJ2-3; D not certain. The receptor was isolated from a man aged 60 to 75 with acute or convalescent COVID-19. CDR3 in amino acids: CSASPLRDTQYF. CDR3 DNA: TGCAGTGCTAGTCCCCTCCGGGATACGCAGTATTTT.